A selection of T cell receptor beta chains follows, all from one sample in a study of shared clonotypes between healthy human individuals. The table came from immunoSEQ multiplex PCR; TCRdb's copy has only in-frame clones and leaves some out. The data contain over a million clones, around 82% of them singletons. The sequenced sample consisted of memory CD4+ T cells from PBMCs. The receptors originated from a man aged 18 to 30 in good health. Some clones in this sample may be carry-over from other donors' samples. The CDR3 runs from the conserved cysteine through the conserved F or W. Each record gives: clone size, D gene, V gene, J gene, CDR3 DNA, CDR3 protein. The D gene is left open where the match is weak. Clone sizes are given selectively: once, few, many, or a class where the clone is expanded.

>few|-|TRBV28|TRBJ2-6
TGTGCCAGCAGTTTGCTGACAGGGGCCAACGTCCTGACTTTC
CASSLLTGANVLTF
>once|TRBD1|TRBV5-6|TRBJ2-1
TGTGCCAGCAGCGCCGGGACAGGGTCTCCCGACAATGAGCAGTTCTTC
CASSAGTGSPDNEQFF
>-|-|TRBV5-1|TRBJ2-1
TGCGCCAGCAGCTTGGGTGGCGGGACAGGCCGGAAGAGCGGGGATGAGCAGTTCTTC
CASSLGGGTGRKSGDEQFF
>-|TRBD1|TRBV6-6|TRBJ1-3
TGTGCCAGCGGGGACAGAGGAAACACCATATATTTT
CASGDRGNTIYF
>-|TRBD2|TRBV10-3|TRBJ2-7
TGTGCCATCAGTGGCGGGAGGGGGTACGAGCAGTACTTC
CAISGGRGYEQYF
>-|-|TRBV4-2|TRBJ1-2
TGTGCCAGCAGCCAAGTGAACTATGGCTACACCTTC
CASSQVNYGYTF
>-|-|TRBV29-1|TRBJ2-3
TGCATAGGCAGGGTAGGAGATACGCAGTATTTT
CIGRVGDTQYF
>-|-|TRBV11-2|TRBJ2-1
TGTGCCAGCCGCCCCGTAACGAGAAATGAGCAGTTCTTC
CASRPVTRNEQFF
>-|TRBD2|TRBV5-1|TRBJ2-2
TGCGCCAGCAGCTTGGCTGATAGCGGGGGAGGGTCCAACACCGGGGAGCTGTTTTTT
CASSLADSGGGSNTGELFF
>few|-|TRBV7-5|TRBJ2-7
TGTGTCAGAATTTCCCTCGGACCAACAACCTACGAGCAGTACTTC
CVRISLGPTTYEQYF
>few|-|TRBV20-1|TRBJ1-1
TGCAGTGCTAGAGGGAACACTGAAGCTTTCTTT
CSARGNTEAFF
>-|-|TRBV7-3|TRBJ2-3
TGTGCCAGCAGCCTTTCTCCAGGAGGCACAGATACGCAGTATTTT
CASSLSPGGTDTQYF
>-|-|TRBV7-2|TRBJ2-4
TGTGCCAGCAGCTTATACAGGGCCAAAAACATTCAGTACTTC
CASSLYRAKNIQYF
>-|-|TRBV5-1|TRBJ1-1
TGCGCCAGCAGCCTAGACGGTATGAACACTGAAGCTTTCTTT
CASSLDGMNTEAFF
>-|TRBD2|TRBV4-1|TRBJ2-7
TGCGCCAGCAGCCAGTGGGACTACTCCTACGAGCAGTACTTC
CASSQWDYSYEQYF
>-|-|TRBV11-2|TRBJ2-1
TGTGCCAGCAGCCGCGTAGCAGGGGTTGGGGAGCAGTTCTTC
CASSRVAGVGEQFF
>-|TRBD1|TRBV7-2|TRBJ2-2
TGTGCCAGCAGCCCCCGGACAGGGTTCGGCACCGGGGAGCTGTTTTTT
CASSPRTGFGTGELFF
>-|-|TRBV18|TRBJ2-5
TGTGCCAGCTCACGAGCGACCCAAGAGACCCAGTACTTC
CASSRATQETQYF
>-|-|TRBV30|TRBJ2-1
TGTGCCTGGATGAAGGGACCCGGGACTCTTTACAATGAGCAGTTCTTC
CAWMKGPGTLYNEQFF
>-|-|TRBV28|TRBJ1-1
TGTGCCAGCAGCCCCCCCCGGTCCATGAACACTGAAGCTTTCTTT
CASSPPRSMNTEAFF
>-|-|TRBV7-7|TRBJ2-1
TGTGCCAGCAGCTTAGCGGGGAACTCCTACAATGAGCAGTTCTTC
CASSLAGNSYNEQFF
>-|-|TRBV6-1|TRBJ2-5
TGTGCCAGCAGTGAACTCGGGAAGGGAGAGACCCAGTACTTC
CASSELGKGETQYF
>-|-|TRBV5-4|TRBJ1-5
TGTGCCAGCAGCGCCTCGAGGGATCAGCCCCAGCATTTT
CASSASRDQPQHF
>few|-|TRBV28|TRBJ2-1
TGTGCCAGCAGTAAGACACTAGTGCAGTTCTTC
CASSKTLVQFF
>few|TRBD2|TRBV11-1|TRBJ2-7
TGTGCCAGCAGCTTAGGCTCGAGCGGGAGGGCCATCGAGCAGTACTTC
CASSLGSSGRAIEQYF
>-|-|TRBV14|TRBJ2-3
TGTGCCAGCAGCTACCTAGGGATCACAGATACGCAGTATTTT
CASSYLGITDTQYF
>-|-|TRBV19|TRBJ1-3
TGTGCCAGTAGTGCGACAGTAAGGAACACCATATATTTT
CASSATVRNTIYF
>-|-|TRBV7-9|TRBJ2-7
TGTGCCAGCAGCTTGTCCGGGACCGGCGAGCAGTACTTC
CASSLSGTGEQYF
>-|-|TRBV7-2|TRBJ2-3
TGTGCCAGCAGCCTACACAGGCCCACAGATACGCAGTATTTT
CASSLHRPTDTQYF
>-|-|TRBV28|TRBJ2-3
TGTGCCAGCAGTTTCCAGGCGGGCCAGGGCACAGATACGCAGTATTTT
CASSFQAGQGTDTQYF
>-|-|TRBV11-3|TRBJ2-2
TGTGCCAGCAGCGGGGGGCAGGGCGGGGAGCTGTTTTTT
CASSGGQGGELFF
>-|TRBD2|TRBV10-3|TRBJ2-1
TGTGCCATCAGTGAACTGGAGCGGGAGCAACCCTACAATGAGCAGTTCTTC
CAISELEREQPYNEQFF
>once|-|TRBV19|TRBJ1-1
TGTGCCAGCACCTATGGGACGGCGGACACTGAAGCTTTCTTT
CASTYGTADTEAFF
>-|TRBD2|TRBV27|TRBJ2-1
TGTGCCAGCAGCCGTCCCGCGGGGACTAGCGCCAATGAGCAGTTCTTC
CASSRPAGTSANEQFF
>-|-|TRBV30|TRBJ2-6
TGTGCCTGGAGGGCAGGAAACGTCCTGACTTTC
CAWRAGNVLTF
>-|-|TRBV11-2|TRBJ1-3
TGTGCCAGCAGCCGAGGGCAGGTCTCTGGAAACACCATATATTTT
CASSRGQVSGNTIYF
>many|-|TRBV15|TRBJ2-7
TGTGCCACCAGCAGAGATCTGGGAACAGCCCGCGAGCAGTACTTC
CATSRDLGTAREQYF
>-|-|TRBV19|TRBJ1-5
TGTGCCAGTAGTAGCCTCGTCGACAGGTTCAATCAGCCCCAGCATTTT
CASSSLVDRFNQPQHF
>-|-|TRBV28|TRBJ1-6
TGTGCCAGCACCAGGGTGAATTCACCCCTCCACTTT
CASTRVNSPLHF